This T cell receptor (beta chain) was documented in a study of T-cell reconstitution after alpha-beta-depleted transplantation in children. Note on this clonotype: What it binds is not known. Germline and junction disagree at one end, which may indicate a read error.

Overall study findings and caveats: Reportedly, roughly two months post-transplant, alpha-beta T cells arose from several hundred expanded graft clones. Day-60 TCRbeta diversity that was high in some patients was derived from surviving recipient T cells and thymic progenitors. From newly produced T cells came most of the T-cell counts and diversity one year after transplant.

Construction of the TCRbeta library involved unique molecular identifiers. TCRdb independently ran MiXCR on the PCR reads; one entry per CDR3 protein. The table lists about 980,000 distinct CDR3 sequences, roughly 31% of them singletons. CDR1 DFQATT and CDR2 SNEGSKA come from the germline V gene (reference sequence). CDR3 size: 17 residues. The TCR was taken from a boy under two years old who had a stem cell transplant for SCID, so the T cells may come from the graft donor. The input for sequencing was PBMCs, mostly from graft donor cells, taken 360 days after TCRalphabeta/CD19-depleted stem cell transplant. The J gene is TRBJ2-2, the V gene TRBV20-1; a possible D gene is TRBD2 (6 bases). The CDR3 region has the DNA TGCTGTGCTAGCTCGCCACTAGCCACGATGTGGACCGGGGAGCTGTTTTTT. It yields the protein CCASSPLATMWTGELFF.